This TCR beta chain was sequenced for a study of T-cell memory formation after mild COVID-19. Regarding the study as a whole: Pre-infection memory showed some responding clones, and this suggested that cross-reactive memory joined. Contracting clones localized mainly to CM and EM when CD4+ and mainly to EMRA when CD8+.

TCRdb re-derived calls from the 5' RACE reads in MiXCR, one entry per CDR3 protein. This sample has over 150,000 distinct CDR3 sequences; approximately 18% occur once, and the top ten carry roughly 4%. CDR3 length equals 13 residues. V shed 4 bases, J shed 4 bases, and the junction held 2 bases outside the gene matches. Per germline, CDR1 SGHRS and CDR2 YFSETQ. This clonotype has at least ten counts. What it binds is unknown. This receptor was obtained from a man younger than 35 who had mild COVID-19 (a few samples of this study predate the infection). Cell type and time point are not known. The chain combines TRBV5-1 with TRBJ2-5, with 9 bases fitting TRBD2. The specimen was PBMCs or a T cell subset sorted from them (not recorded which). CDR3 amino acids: CASSPGLAETQYF. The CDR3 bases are TGCGCCAGCAGCCCGGGACTAGCAGAGACCCAGTACTTC.